This T cell receptor beta chain was captured in a study of identical twins (dated by TCRdb to the mid-2010s). As for the study more broadly: To test whether fetal clonotypes persist, this study deep-sequenced TCR alpha and beta repertoires from monozygotic twins, from unrelated adults of various ages, and from cord blood. Replicate twin experiments were performed at different times using different library preparation protocols to rule out contamination. Overall study results and their limits: Compared with coincidental sharing between unrelated individuals, out-of-frame TCR alpha sequences shared between twins had an excess of sequences with low generation probability. Fewer insertions were carried by abundant cord blood beta clonotypes, a similar but weaker trend appeared in young adult naive repertoires, and no such trend appeared in memory repertoires. In monozygotic twins, recombination models systematically underestimated out-of-frame TCR alpha sharing, but the models matched the sharing seen between unrelated individuals. In beta out-of-frame sequences, excess twin sharing was weaker, because having fewer shared sequences lowered the signal-to-noise ratio. Because the same donors could not be followed over many years, conclusions were based on cross-sectional statistical analysis. Zero-insertion analyses could be partly confounded by invariant T cells such as MAIT and iNKT, although diverse VJ usage argued against such confounding for most clonotypes.

Every donor in the study was a healthy Caucasian. Three pairs of female monozygotic twins, all aged roughly 18 to 30 years, made up the twin cohort. Positive isolation kits from Invitrogen were used to isolate the CD4+ and CD8+ T cell populations. Library construction relied on 5' RACE. This sample was sequenced with an Illumina HiSeq 2000. Template switching added a universal primer binding site, and the final cDNA carried a unique molecular identifier that allowed TCR cDNA molecules to be counted accurately. Specific primers in the conserved constant-segment region were used to synthesize first-strand cDNA for TCR alpha and beta chains. To control for contamination, every cDNA library carried two barcodes: a SMART-Mk sample barcode plus Illumina barcodes. Two successive PCR steps introduced TruSeq adapter sequences along with Illumina sample barcodes. Sequencing of the TCR alpha and beta cDNA libraries was done on the Illumina HiSeq platform using custom primers. The authors' analysis ran thus. Raw reads were processed with MiGEC to extract unique molecular identifiers, and MiXCR was used to determine CDR3 positions. Recombination models were inferred per individual with the repgenHMM and IGoR tools using an EM algorithm. The tcR package in R was used for shared clonotype analysis, with sharing normalized by the product of cloneset sizes. Out-of-frame nonproductive sequences were analyzed to study raw recombination free of thymic and clonal selection effects. Through fastp at Q25 and MiXCR, TCRdb rebuilt clones from the public reads, retaining in-frame beta chains. Every CDR3 protein is listed once, alongside the most common genes and DNA of its rows. Clone size and V and J calls follow TCRdb, not the original study. Present in this sample are 500,000 to 600,000 distinct CDR3 sequences, 20% to 25% of which were seen just once. Around 0.91% of the sample is held by the ten biggest clonotypes.

Remarks on this clonotype: Which antigen it targets is not known. The record has no base qualities; no much larger clone is one base away.

This sample also belongs to another study, concerning T cells expressing NK-cell markers. Per that second paper: Fewer than ten donors provided sorted CD3+CD56+NKG2C+, CD3+CD56+NKG2C- and CD3+CD56-NKG2C+ T-cell subsets, whose TCR beta-chain repertoires were profiled. Seven of the eight sequenced donors were HCMV-seropositive and one was HCMV-seronegative. To restrict sorting to alphabetaTCR-expressing T cells, an anti-gammadeltaTCR antibody was added in several experiments. For six donors, the dominant CD3+CD56+NKG2C+ clonotypes were among the top 10 CD8+ clonotypes and accounted for about 1.0-7.5% of CD8+ T cells. Those dominant clonotypes were again the most abundant among CD3+CD56-NKG2C+ cells in a few donors, at about 28.3-65%. Whether the expanded NKG2C-expressing T cell clones were specific for HCMV antigens remained unclear. The study sequenced eight donors, all healthy volunteers chosen at random: three men and five women. To determine HCMV serostatus, a commercial ELISA kit was used to detect HCMV-specific IgG in serum. MIGEC was used to demultiplex reads and group reads by UMI, and MiTCR was used to assemble and quantify clonotypes. To exclude erroneous sequences, any TCR cDNA sequence not supported by at least two reads was discarded. Downstream repertoire analysis used the tcR package, and clonotypes were matched across fractions by CDR3 nucleotide sequence plus V segment. Antigen specificity was annotated against VDJdb with VDJmatch, allowing one amino acid substitution in CDR3.

The clonotype was recovered from a woman between 18 and 29 years old in good health. Sequencing input: CD4+ T cells sorted from blood.

The DNA sequence is as follows: TGTGCCAGCAGCTCATCAGGGGGACGGTACAATGAGCAGTTCTTC. Translated, this gives CASSSSGGRYNEQFF. The chain is encoded by TRBV7-2 joined to TRBJ2-1; TRBD1 aligns with 7 central bases. CDR1 SGHTA and CDR2 FQGNSA were looked up in the germline V gene. Spanning cysteine to phenylalanine, the CDR3 consists of 15 amino acids. Only the CDR3 part of the read is kept: 45 bases, read in frame from the first base. Unmatched junction bases come to 7, with V trimmed by 4 bases and J by 4 bases.